The 29 T cell receptor beta chains in this list originate from one sample, sequenced in a study of graft-versus-host responses after intestinal transplantation. Produced via immunoSEQ multiplex PCR; TCRdb's table is partial and in-frame only. The sample yields under 20,000 clones, 86% seen once. This material consisted of bone marrow, taken approximately 120 days after transplant. The receptors shown here come from a human patient who received an intestinal transplant, so some T cells may come from the graft donor.

The chain employs TRBV30 and TRBJ2-2; weak D call: TRBD2 (6 bases). V lost 5 bases and J 2 bases, leaving 12 bases between the germline ends. Germline V gives CDR1 GTSNPN, CDR2 SVGIG (reference sequence). This CDR3 contains 14 residues. CDR3 sequence reads: CAWDGTYNTGELFF. DNA of the CDR3: TGTGCCTGGGACGGGACTTACAACACCGGGGAGCTGTTTTTT.

The V call is TRBV27, the J call TRBJ2-1, with 10 positions matching TRBD1. CDR3 size: 13 residues. The J segment lost 10 bases and the V segment lost 2 bases, leaving 2 bases of the junction unmatched. Germline V gene lookup returns CDR1 MNHEY and CDR2 SMNVEV (reference sequence). CDR3 in amino acids: CASSLGTGEEQFF. DNA for the CDR3: TGTGCCAGCAGTTTAGGGACAGGGGAAGAGCAGTTCTTC.

This chain joins TRBV19 and TRBJ1-5, with TRBD1 as a possible D gene (5 bases). Germline CDR1 and CDR2: LNHDA and SQIVND (reference sequence). V was cut by 10 bases and J by 2 bases, with 24 bases left in between. This CDR3 is built from 17 residues. In nucleotides, the CDR3 is TGTGCCACCTCCCGCCCCCCATGGGGCGAGGGCAATCAGCCCCAGCATTTT. As protein: CATSRPPWGEGNQPQHF.

This chain connects TRBV2 to TRBJ1-2; D gene unclear. The CDR3 is 13 residues long. Germline CDR1 is SNHLY and CDR2 is FYNNEI. V lost 9 bases and J lost 4, with 15 bases in between. The CDR3 loop reads CASTPQVAYGYTF. CDR3 DNA: TGTGCCAGTACTCCTCAGGTGGCCTATGGCTACACCTTC.

The chain recombines TRBV13 with TRBJ2-1, with 11 positions matching TRBD2. Germline V CDR1 and CDR2: PRHDT, FYEKMQ (reference sequence). The ends lost 5 bases at V and 8 bases at J; junction bases unmatched: 20. The CDR3 runs to 19 residues. CDR3 sequence reads: CASSPTSGSRLRFIDEQFF. The CDR3 DNA is TGTGCCAGCAGCCCCACTAGCGGGAGTCGCCTACGGTTCATCGATGAGCAGTTCTTC.

This clone turned up a few times. The chain carries TRBV27 and TRBJ2-3, with TRBD1 matching over 7 bases. V lost 6 bases, J lost 1 base, and 7 bases stayed unmatched. The CDR3 extends over 15 amino acids. From germline, CDR1 is MNHEY and CDR2 SMNVEV (reference sequence). Here the CDR3 DNA reads TGTGCCAGCAGCCCGACAGGGACCCGCACAGATACGCAGTATTTT. Its protein is CASSPTGTRTDTQYF.

This chain uses TRBV6-6 with TRBJ2-2; 7 bases fit TRBD2. The CDR3 totals 15 residues. The V segment lost 4 bases and the J segment 4 bases; nucleotides outside the gene matches: 6. The germline V gene encodes CDR1 MNHNY and CDR2 SVGAGI (reference sequence). CDR3 residues: CASSWASGSTGELFF. In nucleotides, the CDR3 is TGTGCCAGCAGTTGGGCTAGCGGATCCACCGGGGAGCTGTTTTTT.

The table lists this clone with a count of one. The chain has TRBV21-1 and TRBJ2-5; the D segment call TRBD1 is taken from the table without a DNA check. TRBV21-1 is tagged as a pseudogene. The length of the CDR3 is 16 residues. CDR3 sequence reads: CASSKAPGATYETQYF. CDR3 DNA sequence: TGTGCCAGCAGCAAAGCCCCAGGGGCTACCTACGAGACCCAGTACTTC.

This clone was observed a single time. The chain carries TRBV27 and TRBJ2-3, with D possibly being TRBD1 (5 bases). Germline CDR1 reads MNHEY; CDR2 reads SMNVEV (reference sequence). The ends were cut back, 3 bases at V and 2 bases at J, with 15 bases in the middle. CDR3 size: 16 residues. CDR3 DNA: TGTGCCAGCAGTTTGAGTGGGGCACAATTCACAGATACGCAGTATTTT. Translation gives CASSLSGAQFTDTQYF.

This chain connects TRBV6-5 to TRBJ2-3; 8 nucleotides align to TRBD2. CDR1 and CDR2 from the germline V gene are MNHEY and SVGAGI. CDR3 length: 15 residues. The V gene end was trimmed by 5 bases and the J gene end by 0 bases; junction bases not matched to a gene: 4. CDR3 in DNA: TGTGCCAGCAGTCGAGCGGGAGTGAGCACAGATACGCAGTATTTT. Its translation is CASSRAGVSTDTQYF.

This chain uses TRBV19 with TRBJ1-1, with a possible D match to TRBD1 (5 bases). CDR1 is LNHDA, CDR2 SQIVND, per germline (reference sequence). The germline V and J ends were trimmed by 6 bases and 0 bases, with 8 bases remaining between them. CDR3 length equals 13 residues. The CDR3 region has the DNA TGTGCCAGTAGCGGGACTCTGAACACTGAAGCTTTCTTT. Its protein is CASSGTLNTEAFF.

The V gene is TRBV20-1, the J gene TRBJ2-7, with D perhaps matching TRBD1 (6 bases). Germline V gene sequence: CDR1 DFQATT, CDR2 SNEGSKA (reference sequence). Deletions cut 3 bases from V and 6 bases from J, with 9 bases between. The CDR3 has 11 residues. CDR3 coding DNA: TGCAGTGCTAGGGTGGGGGCCGAGCAGTACTTC. Protein product: CSARVGAEQYF.

The chain combines TRBV6-1 with TRBJ2-3; TRBD1 agrees at 7 bases. The CDR3 is 13 residues long. From germline, CDR1 is MNHNS and CDR2 SASEGT. V gave up 6 bases and J gave up 2 bases; unmatched junction bases: 2. CDR3 residues: CASRQGTTDTQYF. The CDR3 nucleotides read TGTGCCAGCAGACAGGGGACCACAGATACGCAGTATTTT.

This chain uses TRBV28 with TRBJ1-2, with a tentative D call TRBD1 (5 bases). The V gene's germline CDR1 is MDHEN and CDR2 SYDVKM. The CDR3 totals 16 residues. Trimming stripped 3 bases from V and 2 bases from J, with 16 bases between. The CDR3 loop is CASSFVLTARNYGYTF. The CDR3 bases are TGTGCCAGCAGTTTCGTTCTGACAGCCCGAAACTATGGCTACACCTTC.

In its sample, this clone was seen once. The V and J genes are TRBV19 and TRBJ1-2, with D possibly matching TRBD1 (6 bases). Germline V lookup: CDR1 LNHDA, CDR2 SQIVND (reference sequence). V was pared by 6 bases and J by 7 bases, with 12 bases between. The CDR3 is made up of 12 amino acids. This CDR3 is CASRGGWTGYTF. The DNA for the CDR3 is TGTGCCAGTAGGGGGGGCTGGACTGGCTACACCTTC.

The chain combines TRBV18 with TRBJ2-7; 7 bases line up with TRBD1. CDR1 is KGHSH, CDR2 LQKENI, per germline. Unmatched junction bases numbered 13, after V lost 6 bases and J lost 5 bases. The CDR3 has 15 amino acids. The CDR3 reads CASSRETGYGNEQYF. The CDR3 DNA sequence: TGTGCCAGCTCTCGAGAGACAGGGTATGGTAACGAGCAGTACTTC.

This clone occurred a few times. The chain employs TRBV13 and TRBJ1-2, with D possibly being TRBD1 (5 bases). CDR1 PRHDT and CDR2 FYEKMQ come from the germline V gene (reference sequence). The germline V and J ends were trimmed by 0 bases and 7 bases, with 9 bases remaining between them. The CDR3 is 13 amino acids. CDR3 in DNA: TGTGCCAGCAGCTTAGGCCGCGGGGCTGGCTACACCTTC. Protein sequence: CASSLGRGAGYTF.

V gene TRBV9 combines with J gene TRBJ2-1; 11 positions match TRBD2. The CDR3 contains 13 residues. Germline V CDR1 and CDR2: SGDLS, YYNGEE. With 3 bases clipped from V and 7 bases from J, the junction kept 0 bases outside the gene matches. This CDR3 is CASSASGRNEQFF. In DNA, the CDR3 is TGTGCCAGCAGCGCTAGCGGGAGGAATGAGCAGTTCTTC. The variable domain in full, with the rest retrieved from reference TRBV9 and TRBJ2-1, is DSGVTQTPKHLITATGQRVTLRCSPRSGDLSVYWYQQSLDQGLQFLIQYYNGEERAKGNILERFSAQQFPDLHSELNLSSLELGDSALYFCASSASGRNEQFFGPGTRLTVL.

The chain is built from TRBV11-3 and TRBJ2-5; no reliable D call. The CDR3 runs to 16 residues. The ends were cut back, 1 base at V and 4 bases at J, with 16 bases in the middle. Germline V gene lookup returns CDR1 SGHNT and CDR2 YENEEA. The CDR3 DNA reads TGTGCCAGCAGCTTAGGGGTGGGCGGTCCGAGAGAGACCCAGTACTTC. It translates to CASSLGVGGPRETQYF.

V usage is TRBV6-1 and J usage is TRBJ2-6; D might be TRBD1 (5 bases). This CDR3 has 15 residues. CDR1 is MNHNS, CDR2 SASEGT, per germline. Trimming left V 1 base short and J 1 base short, with 5 bases between. CDR3 residues: CASSEGTSGANVLTF. Written as DNA, the CDR3 is TGTGCCAGCAGTGAAGGGACATCTGGGGCCAACGTCCTGACTTTC.

The rearrangement joins TRBV6-1 to TRBJ2-7, with 9 bases lining up with TRBD1. CDR3 length equals 13 residues. After removal of 6 bases from V and 6 bases from J, the junction contained 6 bases not matched to a gene. Germline values: CDR1 MNHNS, CDR2 SASEGT. The CDR3 region has the DNA TGTGCCAGCAGACAACAGGGGGCCTCCGAGCAGTACTTC. This sequence encodes CASRQQGASEQYF.

The chain combines TRBV6-6 with TRBJ1-4; D gene unclear. CDR3 length: 13 amino acids. CDR1 and CDR2 (germline): MNHNY, SVGAGI (reference sequence). The V end lost 5 bases, the J end lost 8 bases, and 12 bases lay between the germline ends. CDR3 loop: CASSHRGREKLFF. The CDR3 nucleotides are TGTGCCAGCAGTCACCGCGGGAGGGAAAAACTGTTTTTT.

The sample holds one count of this clone. The gene calls are TRBV5-1 and TRBJ2-1; TRBD2 matches 8 bases. Trimming at V came to 0 bases and at J to 3 bases, leaving 5 bases not matched to a gene. CDR1 is SGHRS and CDR2 is YFSETQ in the germline V gene. This CDR3 comprises 16 residues. The CDR3 DNA is TGCGCCAGCAGCTTGGACCCGGGACTAGTCTACAATGAGCAGTTCTTC. This gives the protein CASSLDPGLVYNEQFF.

The V and J genes are TRBV5-6 and TRBJ1-5; D possibly corresponds to TRBD1 (6 bases). The CDR3 is 13 amino acids. V dropped 4 bases and J dropped 7 bases, with 12 bases sitting between them. Germline CDR1 reads SGHDT; CDR2 reads YYEEEE. The CDR3 is CASSGGGGQPQHF. Here the CDR3 DNA reads TGTGCCAGCAGCGGAGGCGGGGGCCAGCCCCAGCATTTT.

This clone has a single count. J is TRBJ2-7 and V is TRBV29-1, with 7 positions matching TRBD1. V lost 7 bases, J lost 0 bases, and 9 bases stayed unmatched. The germline gives CDR1 SQVTM, CDR2 ANQGSEA. The CDR3 has 14 residues. CDR3 loop: CSARGGGTSYEQYF. As DNA, the CDR3 is TGCAGCGCCCGAGGGGGCGGAACCTCCTACGAGCAGTACTTC.

V and J are TRBV7-4 and TRBJ2-6; D unclear. CDR1 is SGHVT and CDR2 is SQSDAQ in the germline V gene. V lost 5 bases, J lost 5 bases, and 22 bases lay in between. The CDR3 has 18 residues. The DNA of the CDR3 is TGTGCCAGCAGCACCCTTACTCGCTCACAAAGTCGGGCCAACGTCCTGACTTTC. Its translation is CASSTLTRSQSRANVLTF.

The chain joins TRBV29-1 to TRBJ2-5; 8 bases are shared with TRBD1. Germline loops: CDR1 SQVTM, CDR2 ANQGSEA. This CDR3 is built from 12 residues. Trimming cost V 4 bases and J 4 bases; bases outside gene matches: 2. In nucleotides, the CDR3 is TGCAGCGTTGGACAGGGGCGAGAGACCCAGTACTTC. It specifies CSVGQGRETQYF.

The chain couples TRBV4-1 to TRBJ2-2, with 11 bases that match TRBD2. The CDR3 spans 17 residues. V trimming: 5 bases; J trimming: 5 bases; junction bases outside the gene matches: 10. Germline values: CDR1 MGHRA, CDR2 YSYEKL. CDR3 region: CASSDIAGGPRTGELFF. The CDR3 DNA is TGCGCCAGCAGCGACATAGCGGGAGGGCCGAGAACCGGGGAGCTGTTTTTT.

The count of this clone is one. This chain uses TRBV4-1 with TRBJ2-4; D possibly matches TRBD1 or TRBD2 (5 bases each). The V gene's germline CDR1 is MGHRA and CDR2 YSYEKL. The CDR3 totals 14 residues. Trimming took 1 base from V and 5 from J, leaving 9 bases between them. For the CDR3, the DNA is TGCGCCAGCAGCCAAGGGGGGACCCAAAACATTCAGTACTTC. Translated: CASSQGGTQNIQYF.